These T cell receptor beta chains were read from a single sample in a study of CD8+CD57+ T cells in acquired aplastic anemia. One entry per CDR3 protein, called by TCRdb with MiXCR from the reads. The sample consists of fewer than 200,000 distinct CDR3 sequences, 35% to 55% of them appearing once. The sequenced material came from sorted CD4+, CD8+, or CD8+CD57+ T cells (not recorded which) from PBMCs. The receptors stem from a human donor in good health. The CDR3 runs from the conserved cysteine through the conserved F or W. Each record gives: D gene, clone size, J gene, V gene, CDR3 length, CDR3 DNA, CDR3 protein. D genes are given only for firm matches. Clone sizes are given selectively: once, few, many, or a class where the clone is expanded.

>TRBD1|NA|TRBJ1-2|TRBV19|11
TGTGCCAGTAGTAACAGGACAGGGAACACCTTC
CASSNRTGNTF
>NA|many|TRBJ2-5|TRBV7-3|13
TGTGCCAGCAGCTTGACTAGGGAAGAGACCCAGTACTTC
CASSLTREETQYF
>NA|many|TRBJ2-5|TRBV29-1|10
TGCAGCGGGGGAGAAGAGACCCAGTACTTC
CSGGEETQYF
>TRBD1|many|TRBJ2-5|TRBV7-2|13
TGTGCCAGCAGCTCAGGACAGGGGTCCCAATTTGGTTTC
CASSSGQGSQFGF
>NA|NA|TRBJ2-5|TRBV2|16
TGTGCCAGCAGTGAATCTGGTTTTGTGAGCGAAGAGACCCAGTACTTC
CASSESGFVSEETQYF
>NA|many|TRBJ1-3|TRBV5-1|15
TGCGCCAGCAGCTTGGATGGGGGCTATGGAAACACCATATATTTT
CASSLDGGYGNTIYF
>NA|NA|TRBJ2-2|TRBV5-1|19
TGCGCCAGCAGATCGGTCGATCCTCTTAGGACCAGGGACACCGGGGAGCTGTTTTTT
CASRSVDPLRTRDTGELFF
>NA|NA|TRBJ1-1|TRBV29-1|12
TGCAGCGTTTGGAGGGGAGGCACTGAAGCTTTCTTT
CSVWRGGTEAFF
>NA|NA|TRBJ2-1|TRBV19|11
TGTGCCAGTAGTCTAAACCATGAGCAGTTCTTC
CASSLNHEQFF
>NA|NA|TRBJ1-1|TRBV24-1|13
TGTGCCACCAGTGATTCGACAGAGTTTGAAGCTTTCTTT
CATSDSTEFEAFF
>TRBD2|few|TRBJ2-7|TRBV2|15
TGTGCCAGCAGTGAAGCGCGAAGACTAGCGGGTATACAGTACTTC
CASSEARRLAGIQYF
>NA|many|TRBJ2-5|TRBV7-2|14
TGTGCCAGCAGCTTAGGAGGGAGGAGAGAGACCCAGTACTTC
CASSLGGRRETQYF
>NA|few|TRBJ1-1|TRBV4-1|16
TGCGCCAGCAAATTTGGGGCTGTTGGCCTGAACACTGAAGCTTTCTTT
CASKFGAVGLNTEAFF
>NA|once|TRBJ2-7|TRBV7-9|13
TGTGCCAGCAGCTTAGCCAGTGACTACGAGCAGTACTTC
CASSLASDYEQYF
>NA|many|TRBJ1-1|TRBV7-2|14
TGTGCCAGCAGCTTAGCTACAGGGACTCTTGAAGCTTTCTTT
CASSLATGTLEAFF
>NA|many|TRBJ2-1|TRBV10-3|14
TGTGCCATCAGTGACCCTACCGGTGGTAATGAGCAGTTCTTC
CAISDPTGGNEQFF
>TRBD2|few|TRBJ2-2|TRBV5-1|16
TGCGCCAGCAGGGGACTAGCGGGAGGTTATACCGGGGAGCTGTTTTTT
CASRGLAGGYTGELFF
>TRBD2|many|TRBJ2-1|TRBV12-3/TRBV12-4|15
TGTGCCAGCAGCAAGGGACTAGCGGGGATCAATGAGCAGTTCTTC
CASSKGLAGINEQFF
>TRBD1|NA|TRBJ2-7|TRBV2|15
TGTGCCAGCAGCGTAGGTGGGACAGGGCCCTACGAGCAATACTTC
CASSVGGTGPYEQYF
>TRBD2|many|TRBJ2-5|TRBV9|17
TGTGCCAGCAGCCCGCGACTAGCGGGGGGGCTCGGAGAGACCCAGTACTTC
CASSPRLAGGLGETQYF
>NA|once|TRBJ2-1|TRBV20-1|11
TGCAGTGCCCTCGAGTACTCTGAGCAGTTCTTC
CSALEYSEQFF
>NA|NA|TRBJ1-1|TRBV24-1|10
TGTGCCACCCCGGGCCTGCGGGCTTTCTTT
CATPGLRAFF
>NA|many|TRBJ2-5|TRBV5-5|13
TGTGCCAGCAGCCCGGGGTGGGGGAAGACCCAGTACTTC
CASSPGWGKTQYF
>NA|NA|TRBJ2-2|TRBV28|13
TGTGCCAGCAGGGGATTTGGGACCGGGGAGCTGTTTTTT
CASRGFGTGELFF
>NA|many|TRBJ2-3|TRBV5-5|14
TGTGCCAGCAGCTACACAACCTGGGACTTGGCCGGGTATTTT
CASSYTTWDLAGYF
>TRBD2|many|TRBJ2-3|TRBV7-3|17
TGTGCCAGCAGCTTAATGGCCAGCGGGGGGGGCACAGATACGCAGTATTTT
CASSLMASGGGTDTQYF
>NA|NA|TRBJ1-6|TRBV4-1|12
TGTGCCAGCAGCCATCAGGGTTCACCCCTCCACTTT
CASSHQGSPLHF
>TRBD1|NA|TRBJ2-7|TRBV7-3|18
TGTGCCAGCAGCTTTCCACGAGGGGGACAGGGGTTTACGGACGAGCAGTACTTC
CASSFPRGGQGFTDEQYF
>TRBD2|NA|TRBJ2-5|TRBV9|17
TGTGCCAGCAGCGCGGGGTGGGCTAGCGGGTCCGGGGAGACCCAGTACTTC
CASSAGWASGSGETQYF
>TRBD1|many|TRBJ1-2|TRBV19|15
TGTGCCAGTAGGAGGACAGGGGTAGTGGACTATGGCTACACCTTC
CASRRTGVVDYGYTF
>NA|NA|TRBJ2-1|TRBV15|12
TGTGCCACTAGACTGTCAGGGAGTGAGCAGTTCTTC
CATRLSGSEQFF
>NA|once|TRBJ2-5|TRBV24-1|12
TGTGCCACCAGCAAGGGACAAGAGACCCAGTACTTC
CATSKGQETQYF
>NA|few|TRBJ2-7|TRBV18|16
TGTGCCAGCTCACAGACCGAGGGGACACAGAGCGGCGAGCAGTACTTC
CASSQTEGTQSGEQYF
>NA|many|TRBJ2-1|TRBV19|15
TGTGCCAGTAGTATAGGAGGAGGGGCACACAATGAGCAGTTCTTC
CASSIGGGAHNEQFF
>TRBD1|NA|TRBJ1-5|TRBV2|12
TGTGCCGGCGGACAGGGCAATCAGCCCCAGCATTTT
CAGGQGNQPQHF
>TRBD1|NA|TRBJ1-6|TRBV4-1|15
TGCGCCAGCAGCCAAGATGGGACAGTAAATTCACCCCTCCACTTT
CASSQDGTVNSPLHF
>TRBD2|many|TRBJ2-1|TRBV19|15
TGTGCCAGTAGTATCCTGGGACTATCAGAAAATGAGCAGTTCTTC
CASSILGLSENEQFF
>TRBD2|many|TRBJ2-1|TRBV5-1|15
TGCGCCAGCAGCCGTATCCGACTAGCCAACAATGAGCAGTTCTTC
CASSRIRLANNEQFF
>TRBD1|NA|TRBJ1-4|TRBV29-1|14
TGCAGCGTTGGGACAGGGGTGACTAATGAAAAACTGTTTTTT
CSVGTGVTNEKLFF
>NA|NA|TRBJ1-6|TRBV2|15
TGTGCCAGCAGTTTGTCGGGCGGTACGAATTCACCCCTCCACTTT
CASSLSGGTNSPLHF
>NA|NA|TRBJ1-1|TRBV9|12
TGTGCCAGCGGGGGGGAGAACACTGAAGCTTTCTTT
CASGGENTEAFF